This T cell receptor beta chain is from a study of blood T cell repertoires in COVID-19. The overall study: Samples came from the United States, Italy and Spain, spanning acute and convalescent COVID-19. In each case, the material was cDNA or gDNA derived from T cells, B-cell-depleted T cells, or PBMCs.

Data came from immunoSEQ multiplex PCR; TCRdb stores just in-frame clones and leaves some out. The sample yields 100,000 to 140,000 clones, approximately 88% seen once. The CDR3 is 13 amino acids. V lost 10 bases to trimming and J lost 6 bases, with 19 bases between them. Germline V gene lookup returns CDR1 SGHTA and CDR2 FQGTGA. Sequenced sample: peripheral blood. The chain couples TRBV7-3 to TRBJ2-7; D is perhaps TRBD2 (7 bases). The sequence came from a human donor in a cohort sampled during active COVID-19. The CDR3 loop reads CATRWGRESEQYV. CDR3 coding DNA: TGTGCCACCCGTTGGGGGCGGGAGTCCGAGCAGTACGTC.